This TCR beta chain originates from a study of T cell repertoires in cytomegalovirus infection. Across the whole study: From public TCR beta signatures came an indication of both CMV infection and matching HLA type. Whole-study findings and limits: Ex vivo responses were dominated by HLA-C-restricted CMV-specific TCR beta clonotypes. Cumulative public TCR beta family frequency identified CMV carriers with the relevant HLA.

MiXCR, applied by TCRdb to the reads, yields one record per CDR3 protein. The sample shows some 240,000 distinct CDR3 sequences, approximately 15% of them seen only once. Points on this clonotype: Its antigen is still unknown.

V shed 5 bases and J 1 base; nucleotides not matched to a gene: 12. The CDR3 is made up of 17 amino acids. In germline, CDR1 is LGHNA, CDR2 YSLEER. Sequencing input: CD8+ T cells from PBMCs. This rearrangement joins TRBV4-3 to TRBJ2-3, with 7 bases aligning to TRBD2. The receptor was derived from a human donor in good health (CMV status not recorded). Some clones in this sample may be carry-over from other donors' samples. This chain's CDR3 is CASSFNRGLAGTDTQYF. CDR3 nucleotide sequence: TGCGCCAGCAGCTTCAACCGAGGGCTAGCGGGCACAGATACGCAGTATTTT.